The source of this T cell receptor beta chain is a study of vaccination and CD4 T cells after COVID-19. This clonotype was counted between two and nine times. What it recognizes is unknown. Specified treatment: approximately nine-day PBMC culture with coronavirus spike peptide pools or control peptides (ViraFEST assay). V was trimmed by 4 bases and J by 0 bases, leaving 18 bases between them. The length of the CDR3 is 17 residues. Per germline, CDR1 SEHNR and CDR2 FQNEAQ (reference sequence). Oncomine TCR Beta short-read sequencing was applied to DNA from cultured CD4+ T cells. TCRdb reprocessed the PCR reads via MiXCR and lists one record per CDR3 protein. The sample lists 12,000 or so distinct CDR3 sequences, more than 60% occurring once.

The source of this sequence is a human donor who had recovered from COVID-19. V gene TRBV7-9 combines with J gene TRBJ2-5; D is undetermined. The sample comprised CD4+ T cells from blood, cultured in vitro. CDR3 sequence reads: CASSSRVGSSYQETQYF. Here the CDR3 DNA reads TGTGCCAGCAGCTCCCGGGTTGGCTCATCGTACCAAGAGACCCAGTACTTC.